Listed below are T cell receptor beta chains from one sample, sequenced in a study of shared clonotypes between healthy human individuals. Clones were read by immunoSEQ multiplex PCR, and TCRdb kept only the in-frame ones, dropping some. Of hundreds of thousands of clones listed, 73% are singletons. Sequencing was carried out using memory CD4+ T cells sorted from blood. The receptors derive from a woman in her 30s in good health. Both conserved end residues are part of each CDR3. D genes are given only for firm matches. Some rows mark clone size as missing; the rest say once, few, many or name a class of expanded clone.

size | D | J | V | length | DNA | CDR3
- | - | TRBJ1-2 | TRBV5-5 | 12 | TGTGCCAGCAGCTTGGATAACTATGGCTACACCTTC | CASSLDNYGYTF
few | - | TRBJ1-1 | TRBV6-1 | 14 | TGTGCCAGCAGTGAAAGTCGACAGTACACTGAAGCTTTCTTT | CASSESRQYTEAFF
- | - | TRBJ2-1 | TRBV19 | 13 | TGTGCCACCGACTCGTTAGGGACAATGGAGCAGTTCTTC | CATDSLGTMEQFF
- | - | TRBJ1-5 | TRBV19 | 14 | TGTGCCAGCGGGACGGCAGGGGTCAGTCAGCCCCAGCATTTT | CASGTAGVSQPQHF
few | TRBD2 | TRBJ2-7 | TRBV29-1 | 12 | TGCAGCGTTGTAGCGGGAGTAAGCGAGCAGTACTTC | CSVVAGVSEQYF
once | TRBD1 | TRBJ1-2 | TRBV9 | 13 | TGTGCCAGCAGGGGGGACAGCAACTATGGCTACACCTTC | CASRGDSNYGYTF
- | - | TRBJ2-5 | TRBV5-1 | 14 | TGCGCCAGCAGCTTCGGCAGGGATCAAGAGACCCAGTACTTC | CASSFGRDQETQYF
- | TRBD2 | TRBJ2-3 | TRBV9 | 17 | TGTGCCAGCAGCGCACAAGCGGGGGTTTTCGGCACAGATACGCAGTATTTT | CASSAQAGVFGTDTQYF
- | TRBD2 | TRBJ2-5 | TRBV6-5 | 14 | TGTGCCAGCAGTTCCCAACTAGCGGCGGAGACCCAGTACTTC | CASSSQLAAETQYF
few | - | TRBJ2-7 | TRBV28 | 14 | TGTGCCAGCCGGATGGGGGGGGCACCTTACGAGCAGTACTTC | CASRMGGAPYEQYF
once | TRBD2 | TRBJ2-7 | TRBV28 | 14 | TGTGCCAGCAGTCCCCGGGGGGGGTTTTACGAGCAGTACTTC | CASSPRGGFYEQYF
- | - | TRBJ1-2 | TRBV30 | 13 | TGTGCCTGGAGTGTACCACCTAACTATGGCTACACCTTC | CAWSVPPNYGYTF
- | - | TRBJ2-2 | TRBV6-6 | 14 | TGTGCCAGCAGCAGTCAGGGGGGCACCGGGGAGCTGTTTTTT | CASSSQGGTGELFF
- | - | TRBJ1-1 | TRBV2 | 15 | TGTGCCAGCAGTGCCGACTGGGTTCCGTCCACTGAAGCTTTCTTT | CASSADWVPSTEAFF
once | - | TRBJ1-2 | TRBV5-4 | 17 | TGTGCCAGCAGCTTGGGAGCTGGCTTCCCAGCTAACTATGGCTACACCTTC | CASSLGAGFPANYGYTF
- | - | TRBJ2-1 | TRBV5-1 | 15 | TGCGCCAGCAGCTTGGACTATGCGAACTACAATGAGCAGTTCTTC | CASSLDYANYNEQFF
- | TRBD1 | TRBJ2-7 | TRBV28 | 15 | TGTGCCAGCAGTTTACGGGGACAGGGTTACTCCGAGCAGTACTTC | CASSLRGQGYSEQYF
- | TRBD1 | TRBJ1-5 | TRBV7-9 | 16 | TGTGCCAGCAGCTTAACGACAGGGGGAGCGGGCCAGCCCCAGCATTTT | CASSLTTGGAGQPQHF
- | - | TRBJ2-7 | TRBV28 | 11 | TGTGCCAGCAGTACGATCCACGAGCAGTACTTC | CASSTIHEQYF
once | - | TRBJ1-1 | TRBV28 | 13 | TGTGCCAGCAGTTTGGGGGGTCCCTATGAAGCTTTCTTT | CASSLGGPYEAFF
- | - | TRBJ1-1 | TRBV18 | 13 | TGTGCCAGCTCACCAAGGGCGACAACTGAAGCTTTCTTT | CASSPRATTEAFF
- | TRBD2 | TRBJ2-1 | TRBV5-1 | 14 | TGCGCCAGCTTCGGGACTAGCGGCGACAATGAGCAGTTCTTC | CASFGTSGDNEQFF
- | - | TRBJ2-6 | TRBV19 | 16 | TGTGCCAGTAGTATTGTCTGGAGCTCTGGGGCCAACGTCCTGACTTTC | CASSIVWSSGANVLTF
- | TRBD1 | TRBJ1-1 | TRBV4-2 | 17 | TGTGCCAGCAGCCACTTAGGACAGGGATATGGGAACACTGAAGCTTTCTTT | CASSHLGQGYGNTEAFF
many | TRBD1 | TRBJ1-5 | TRBV28 | 15 | TGTGCCAGCAGAACAGGGGGTAATAGCAATCAGCCCCAGCATTTT | CASRTGGNSNQPQHF
- | TRBD2 | TRBJ2-1 | TRBV9 | 14 | TGTGCCAGCAGCGTAGAATCTAGCGGGAGTGGGCAGTTCTTC | CASSVESSGSGQFF
- | - | TRBJ2-2 | TRBV27 | 15 | TGTGCCTCCCTGGGGTGGGGGGCAAACACCGGGGAGCTGTTTTTT | CASLGWGANTGELFF
- | - | TRBJ2-5 | TRBV2 | 13 | TGTGCCAGCAGTTGGACGGAACAAGAGACCCAGTACTTC | CASSWTEQETQYF
few | - | TRBJ1-2 | TRBV5-1 | 14 | TGCGCCAGCAGCTTGGATTCAACTAACTATGGCTACACCTTC | CASSLDSTNYGYTF
- | - | TRBJ1-2 | TRBV11-2 | 12 | TGTGCCAGCAGCTTAGAAGGCCGTAGCTACACCTTC | CASSLEGRSYTF